The clone carrying this T cell receptor beta chain was seen a single time. This entry belongs to a study of shared clonotypes between healthy human individuals. The CDR3 spans 17 residues. In germline, CDR1 is MNHEY, CDR2 SMNVEV (reference sequence). Trimming stripped 2 bases from V and 6 bases from J, with 19 bases between. Several immunoSEQ plates held equal portions of the genomic DNA taken from each subset. Sorted subsets were amplified in replicate PCRs using around 0.2 ug DNA, about 30,000 T cell genomes. Assay: immunoSEQ multiplex PCR; the TCRdb copy retains only in-frame clones and omits some. The repertoire holds over 1.4 million clones, roughly 95% seen once, with approximately 1.1% in the top ten.

Sequencing was performed on naive CD4+ T cells sorted from blood. Stated subset: CD45RA+ positively selected. The receptor was isolated from a man aged 30 to 39 in good health. This sequence joins TRBV27 and TRBJ2-2, with D possibly being TRBD1 or TRBD2 (5 bases each). CDR3 nucleotide sequence: TGTGCCAGCAGTTTAACCCGGGGCCGACAGATCGCCGGGGAGCTGTTTTTT. It yields the protein CASSLTRGRQIAGELFF.